This T cell receptor (beta chain) was sequenced for a study of blood T cells in healthy people across ages. Germline CDR1 and CDR2: SEHNR and FQNEAQ (reference sequence). The CDR3 spans 17 residues. The germline V and J ends were trimmed by 5 bases and 4 bases, with 23 bases remaining between them. A sample-barcoded 5' primer and a J-beta primer mix were used in a second PCR of roughly 7 to 11 cycles. One entry per CDR3 protein, called by TCRdb with MiXCR from the 5' RACE reads. The sample lists hundreds of thousands of distinct CDR3 sequences; around a quarter were seen once. Separately, the same data were catalogued under a study of T cells of mothers and their children.

The specimen sequenced was blood. The clonotype originates from a boy aged 5-17 years in good health. This chain connects TRBV7-9 to TRBJ1-1, with TRBD1 as a possible D gene (5 bases). The CDR3 reads CASSPASSRGAGTEAFF. CDR3 DNA sequence: TGTGCCAGCAGCCCAGCCTCCTCTCGGGGCGCCGGCACTGAAGCTTTCTTT.